Reported below is one T cell receptor (beta chain). Its antigen is not yet known. No per-base quality is available; no much larger clone lies one base away. This sample was included in a study of T cell repertoires in cytomegalovirus infection (dated 2019 in TCRdb). General notes on the study: Peptide stimulations targeted recently identified HLA-C-restricted CMV epitopes, whose presentation resists viral immunomodulation, together with well-studied HLA-B-restricted epitopes. Donor HLA type was relevant to the analysis, because carriage of CMV infection together with the matching HLA type was indicated by public TCR beta signatures. Findings and caveats that apply to the study as a whole: Carriers of CMV infection plus the relevant HLA type were discriminated by the cumulative frequency of public TCR beta family members in the study cohort and in an independent roughly 370-donor cohort. The ex vivo response was dominated by HLA-C-restricted CMV-specific TCR beta clonotypes, which also provided the single most frequent clonotype in two of eight donors.

The CDR3 contains 13 residues, cysteine and phenylalanine counted. This entry keeps only the CDR3 DNA: 39 bases, framed from base 1. The germline V gene specifies MDHEN as CDR1 and SYDVKM as CDR2. V drops 6 bases and J drops 0 bases, leaving 7 bases in between. The meaning of the sample's treatment or condition label: in vitro stimulation with specific CMV peptide epitopes to enrich CMV-specific T cells. Reads for this sample came from an Illumina HiSeq 1500. Using fastp trimming at Q25 and MiXCR clonotype assembly, TCRdb reanalyzed the public sequencing data and kept in-frame beta chains. Each CDR3 protein gets just one entry, which takes the most common genes and DNA from the rows behind it. The table for this sample lists over 55,000 distinct CDR3 sequences; around 21% of them were counted only once. The top ten clonotypes cover roughly 73% of the sample.

The sequenced sample was CD8+ T cells from cultured PBMCs, obtained from culture after CMV antigen stimulation. The receptor was derived from a human donor in good health (CMV status not recorded). Some clones in this sample may be carry-over from other donors' samples. The chain is assembled from TRBV28 and TRBJ2-3; the D gene cannot be resolved reliably. The CDR3 here reads CASSLESTDTQYF. The base sequence is TGTGCCAGCAGCCTAGAGAGCACAGATACGCAGTATTTT.